What follows are 25 T cell receptor beta chains derived from one specimen sequenced in a study of CD8+ T cells in alopecia areata. RNA was isolated and reverse transcribed to cDNA, the sequencing template. Generated by immunoSEQ multiplex PCR, the TCRdb table keeps only in-frame clones and is missing some. The top ten clones hold about 3.1% of a sample with some 100,000 clones, under 40% of them seen once. Input material: CD4+ T cells sorted from blood. These receptors all stem from a human donor with alopecia areata.

The chain uses TRBV7-2 and TRBJ2-7, with D tentatively TRBD1 (6 bases). Germline V lookup: CDR1 SGHTA, CDR2 FQGNSA. This CDR3 spans 16 amino acids. V shed 1 base and J shed 1 base, with 14 bases lying between them. CDR3 sequence (DNA): TGTGCCAGCAGCTTAGGAGGCTCAGGGGTGTCCTACGAGCAGTACTTC. It yields the protein CASSLGGSGVSYEQYF.

The J gene is TRBJ1-2, the V gene TRBV15; D is unresolved. With 5 bases removed from V and 0 bases from J, the gap between germline ends came to 4 bases. The CDR3 runs 12 residues. Germline V gene data show CDR1 as LNHNV and CDR2 as YYDKDF (reference sequence). The CDR3 is CATSVTNYGYTF. CDR3 bases: TGTGCCACCAGCGTAACTAACTATGGCTACACCTTC. The full variable domain, rest sourced from reference TRBV15 and TRBJ1-2, is DAMVIQNPRYQVTQFGKPVTLSCSQTLNHNVMYWYQQKSSQAPKLLFHYYDKDFNNEADTPDNFQSRRPNTSFCFLDIRSPGLGDTAMYLCATSVTNYGYTFGSGTRLTVV.

Only a few counts were recorded for this clone. CDR3 sequence: CASSGQGYHEQYF. The CDR3 DNA follows: TGTGCCAGCAGTGGACAGGGTTACCACGAGCAGTACTTC. V is TRBV2 and J is TRBJ2-7, with 7 bases lining up with TRBD1. After removal of 4 bases from V and 5 bases from J, the junction contained 5 bases not matched to a gene. The CDR3 consists of 13 residues. In germline, CDR1 is SNHLY, CDR2 FYNNEI.

In its sample, this clone was seen once. The chain combines TRBV30 with TRBJ2-2; 10 bases map to TRBD2. Germline V lookup: CDR1 GTSNPN, CDR2 SVGIG (reference sequence). V lost 0 bases, J lost 5 bases, and 3 bases stayed unmatched. CDR3 length: 15 residues. The CDR3 nucleotides read TGTGCCTGGAGTGTACAACTAGCGGGGACCGGGGAGCTGTTTTTT. Translating it yields CAWSVQLAGTGELFF.

The V and J genes are TRBV27 and TRBJ2-3, with D possibly TRBD1 on 5 matching bases. CDR1 and CDR2 from the germline V gene are MNHEY and SMNVEV (reference sequence). The germline V and J ends were trimmed by 3 bases and 3 bases, with 7 bases remaining between them. The CDR3 is 13 residues long. The CDR3 here is CASSFRGTDTQYF. The CDR3 DNA sequence: TGTGCCAGCAGTTTTAGGGGAACAGATACGCAGTATTTT.

This clone appeared a few times. This chain uses TRBV7-9 with TRBJ2-3, with TRBD2 as a possible D gene (6 bases). Germline-derived CDR1 and CDR2 are SEHNR and FQNEAQ (reference sequence). Trimming stripped 4 bases from V and 3 bases from J, with 14 bases between. The CDR3 is 15 residues long. This chain's CDR3 is CASSSPERGTDTQYF. The CDR3 bases are TGTGCCAGCAGCTCCCCGGAACGGGGGACAGATACGCAGTATTTT.

The J gene is TRBJ2-4, the V gene TRBV29-1; TRBD1 aligns across 7 bases. V trimming: 3 bases; J trimming: 15 bases; junction bases outside the gene matches: 11. The CDR3 runs 12 residues. The germline V gene has CDR1 SQVTM and CDR2 ANQGSEA. CDR3 in DNA: TGCAGCGTTGAGGGGACGAGGGGGCTAACGTACTTC. Its protein is CSVEGTRGLTYF.

This chain connects TRBV13 to TRBJ2-5, with D maybe TRBD1 (5 bases). The CDR3 runs to 15 residues. The V end lost 0 bases, the J end lost 0 bases, and 8 bases lay between the germline ends. Germline V lookup: CDR1 PRHDT, CDR2 FYEKMQ (reference sequence). CDR3 DNA: TGTGCCAGCAGCTTAGGGGCAGGGTACCAAGAGACCCAGTACTTC. The encoded protein is CASSLGAGYQETQYF.

The CDR3: CASSDRDSEQYF. The CDR3 DNA is TGTGCCAGCAGCGACAGGGACTCCGAGCAGTACTTC. This rearrangement joins TRBV13 to TRBJ2-7, with a tentative D call TRBD1 (7 bases). This CDR3 is built from 12 residues. V was clipped by 5 bases and J by 6 bases, with 11 bases between them. Germline-derived CDR1 and CDR2 are PRHDT and FYEKMQ (reference sequence).

There are a few counts of this clone. The same CDR3 is also encoded by other DNA sequences in this sample. The chain links TRBV29-1 to TRBJ2-2; the D is unclear. The CDR3 has 13 amino acids. V was trimmed by 4 bases and J by 2 bases, leaving 8 bases between them. Germline-derived CDR1 and CDR2 are SQVTM and ANQGSEA. For the CDR3, the DNA is TGCAGCGTTGGCACCCCAAACACCGGGGAGCTGTTTTTT. Its translation: CSVGTPNTGELFF.

This clone was seen a handful of times. The genes are TRBV29-1 and TRBJ2-6; D possibly corresponds to TRBD2 (5 bases). CDR1 is SQVTM and CDR2 is ANQGSEA in the germline V gene. This CDR3 has 14 amino acids. The V end lost 4 bases, the J end lost 1 base, and 8 bases lay between the germline ends. In nucleotides, the CDR3 is TGCAGCGTTGTCGGGGTTTCTGGGGCCAACGTCCTGACTTTC. Residues: CSVVGVSGANVLTF. The variable domain in full, with the rest retrieved from reference TRBV29-1 and TRBJ2-6, is SAVISQKPSRDICQRGTSLTIQCQVDSQVTMMFWYRQQPGQSLTLIATANQGSEATYESGFVIDKFPISRPNLTFSTLTVSNMSPEDSSIYLCSVVGVSGANVLTFGAGSRLTVL.

The V and J genes are TRBV5-4 and TRBJ2-7; possibly TRBD1 for D (5 bases). The CDR3 contains 13 residues. Trimming removed 1 base at V and 5 bases at J, with 10 bases between. Germline CDR1 is SGHNT and CDR2 is YYREEE (reference sequence). The CDR3 coding sequence is TGTGCCAGCAGCTTGCAGGGTTCGGACGAGCAGTACTTC. Its protein is CASSLQGSDEQYF.

This clone has only a few counts. This chain connects TRBV29-1 to TRBJ1-2; D ambiguous. Germline assignment: CDR1 SQVTM and CDR2 ANQGSEA. This CDR3 contains 13 residues. V lost 7 bases, J lost 8 bases, and 20 bases lay in between. In nucleotides, the CDR3 is TGCAGCGCTACGGTAACTTCGGCCCGCGGCTACACCTTC. This codes for CSATVTSARGYTF.

This clone is a singleton in its sample. This sequence joins TRBV30 and TRBJ2-3; no clear D gene. The CDR3 totals 12 residues. With 4 bases removed from V and 2 bases from J, the gap between germline ends came to 7 bases. CDR1 GTSNPN and CDR2 SVGIG come from the germline V gene (reference sequence). CDR3 sequence: CAWTLSTDTQYF. The CDR3 nucleotides are TGTGCCTGGACTCTTTCCACAGATACGCAGTATTTT.

The CDR3 nucleotides are TGTGCCAGCAGTGGGGAGAACCACCAAGAGACCCAGTACTTC. It yields the protein CASSGENHQETQYF. The chain has TRBV6-6 and TRBJ2-5, with D possibly matching TRBD2 (5 bases). Trimming left V 5 bases short and J 0 bases short, with 10 bases between. Germline CDR1 reads MNHNY; CDR2 reads SVGAGI (reference sequence). The CDR3 spans 14 residues.

This chain connects TRBV29-1 to TRBJ2-5; D not certain. Trimming stripped 7 bases from V and 6 bases from J, with 12 bases between. The CDR3 covers 11 residues. From germline, CDR1 is SQVTM and CDR2 ANQGSEA. CDR3 sequence (DNA): TGCAGCGCTCGATTTGGGCAGACCCAGTACTTC. This translates into CSARFGQTQYF.

A few counts support this clone. The CDR3 DNA reads as TGTGCCAGCAGTAAGGGACAGTTTTTGGAGCAGTACTTC. Translated, it gives CASSKGQFLEQYF. The chain has TRBV7-2 and TRBJ2-7; 7 bases match TRBD1. Unmatched junction bases numbered 9, after V lost 6 bases and J lost 7 bases. This CDR3 is built from 13 residues. Germline CDR1 reads SGHTA; CDR2 reads FQGNSA.

The chain combines TRBV7-8 with TRBJ2-7; D is unresolved. Germline V lookup: CDR1 SGHVS, CDR2 FQNEAQ. V was trimmed by 2 bases and J by 10 bases, leaving 18 bases between them. The CDR3 is made up of 14 amino acids. CDR3 sequence (DNA): TGTGCCAGCAGCTTAAAAGCGAGAGGATTCGACCAGTACTTC. Protein product: CASSLKARGFDQYF. Looking up the rest from reference TRBV7-8 and TRBJ2-7 gives the full variable domain: GAGVSQSPRYKVAKRGQDVALRCDPISGHVSLFWYQQALGQGPEFLTYFQNEAQLDKSGLPSDRFFAERPEGSVSTLKIQRTQQEDSAVYLCASSLKARGFDQYFGPGTRLTVT.

A few counts support this clone. This sequence joins TRBV10-3 and TRBJ2-1, with 12 bases matching TRBD2. Trimming cost V 6 bases and J 7 bases; bases outside gene matches: 10. The CDR3 covers 16 residues. Germline V gives CDR1 ENHRY, CDR2 SYGVKD. The CDR3 protein is CAIRDPGTSGHNEQFF. For the CDR3, the DNA is TGTGCCATCAGGGACCCCGGGACTAGCGGGCATAATGAGCAGTTCTTC.

This CDR3 is CAGGLEETQYF. Written as DNA, the CDR3 is TGTGCCGGAGGACTAGAAGAGACCCAGTACTTC. This chain uses TRBV2 with TRBJ2-5, with TRBD2 identical over 7 bases. The CDR3 spans 11 residues. V lost 11 bases and J lost 3; bases outside the gene matches: 3. From germline, CDR1 is SNHLY and CDR2 FYNNEI.

This rearrangement joins TRBV30 to TRBJ2-4, with D tentatively TRBD1 (5 bases). The ends were cut back, 0 bases at V and 0 bases at J, with 12 bases in the middle. The germline CDR1 and CDR2 sequences are GTSNPN and SVGIG (reference sequence). This CDR3 region has 16 residues. CDR3 nucleotide sequence: TGTGCCTGGAGTGTACCAGGGCAGCTAGCCAAAAACATTCAGTACTTC. It encodes CAWSVPGQLAKNIQYF. Full variable domain (remainder filled in from reference TRBV30 and TRBJ2-4): SQTIHQWPATLVQPVGSPLSLECTVEGTSNPNLYWYRQAAGRGLQLLFYSVGIGQISSEVPQNLSASRPQDRQFILSSKKLLLSDSGFYLCAWSVPGQLAKNIQYFGAGTRLSVL.

The gene calls are TRBV6-6 and TRBJ2-4; 7 nucleotides line up with TRBD2. V was clipped by 6 bases and J by 14 bases; unmatched bases: 7. This CDR3 has 11 residues. Germline values: CDR1 MNHNY, CDR2 SVGAGI (reference sequence). The CDR3 is CASRTGLVKYF. In DNA, the CDR3 is TGTGCCAGCAGAACCGGACTAGTGAAGTACTTC.

The chain links TRBV9 to TRBJ2-7, with D possibly TRBD2 on 6 matching bases. V was trimmed by 0 bases and J by 3 bases, leaving 13 bases between them. The germline gives CDR1 SGDLS, CDR2 YYNGEE. This CDR3 comprises 15 residues. The CDR3 DNA is TGTGCCAGCAGCGTAGGGCAATGGGGGGACTACGAGCAGTACTTC. It encodes CASSVGQWGDYEQYF.

The rearrangement joins TRBV7-2 to TRBJ2-3; 11 positions agree with TRBD2. Trimming at V came to 4 bases and at J to 2 bases, leaving 14 bases not matched to a gene. CDR1 SGHTA and CDR2 FQGNSA come from the germline V gene. CDR3 size: 19 residues. This CDR3 is CASSSNHPGLAGHTDTQYF. DNA for the CDR3: TGTGCCAGCAGCTCTAACCACCCTGGACTAGCGGGTCACACAGATACGCAGTATTTT.

The chain uses TRBV30 and TRBJ1-2; a weak D match, TRBD1 (6 bases). Between the trimmed V and J ends, which lost 3 bases and 1 base, there was a span of 9 bases. The CDR3 loop spans 13 amino acids. Per germline, CDR1 GTSNPN and CDR2 SVGIG (reference sequence). CDR3 sequence reads: CAWRLQGNYGYTF. As DNA, the CDR3 is TGTGCCTGGAGGTTACAGGGTAACTATGGCTACACCTTC.